The 2 T cell receptor beta chains listed next were all sequenced from one sample in a study of early T cells in non-severe SARS-CoV-2 infection. TCRdb processed the 5' RACE reads anew with MiXCR; each CDR3 protein has one entry. The top ten clones hold approximately 5% of a sample with roughly 50,000 distinct CDR3 sequences, about 7.4% of them seen once. The specimen sequenced was whole blood. The source is an adult who was a healthcare worker with PCR-confirmed SARS-CoV-2 infection or an uninfected control (not recorded which).

This clonotype showed up many times. This chain uses TRBV7-9 with TRBJ1-1; D is perhaps TRBD1 (5 bases). Germline CDR1 is SEHNR and CDR2 is FQNEAQ (reference sequence). V was clipped by 4 bases and J by 0 bases, with 9 bases between them. There are 14 residues in the CDR3. Written as DNA, the CDR3 is TGTGCCAGCAGCTCCGGGGCCATGAACACTGAAGCTTTCTTT. It is translated as CASSSGAMNTEAFF.

This clonotype occurred many times. The chain recombines TRBV30 with TRBJ1-2; D may be TRBD1 (5 bases). Trimming left V 0 bases short and J 3 bases short, with 8 bases between. Germline V gene data show CDR1 as GTSNPN and CDR2 as SVGIG (reference sequence). This CDR3 region has 13 residues. The CDR3: CAWSVGDHYGYTF. The CDR3 region has the DNA TGTGCCTGGAGTGTAGGGGACCACTATGGCTACACCTTC. The whole variable domain, filled in from reference TRBV30 and TRBJ1-2, reads SQTIHQWPATLVQPVGSPLSLECTVEGTSNPNLYWYRQAAGRGLQLLFYSVGIGQISSEVPQNLSASRPQDRQFILSSKKLLLSDSGFYLCAWSVGDHYGYTFGSGTRLTVV.